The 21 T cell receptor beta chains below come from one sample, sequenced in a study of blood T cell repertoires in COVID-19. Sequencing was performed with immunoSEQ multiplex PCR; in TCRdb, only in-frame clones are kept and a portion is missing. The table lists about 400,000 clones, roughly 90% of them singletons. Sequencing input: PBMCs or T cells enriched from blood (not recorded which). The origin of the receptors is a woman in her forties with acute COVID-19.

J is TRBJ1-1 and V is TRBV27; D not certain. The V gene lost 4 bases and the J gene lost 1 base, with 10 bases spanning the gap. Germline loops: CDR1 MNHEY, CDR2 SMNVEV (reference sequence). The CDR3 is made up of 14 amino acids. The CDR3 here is CASSSTDTNTEAFF. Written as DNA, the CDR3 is TGTGCCAGCAGTTCCACTGATACGAACACTGAAGCTTTCTTT.

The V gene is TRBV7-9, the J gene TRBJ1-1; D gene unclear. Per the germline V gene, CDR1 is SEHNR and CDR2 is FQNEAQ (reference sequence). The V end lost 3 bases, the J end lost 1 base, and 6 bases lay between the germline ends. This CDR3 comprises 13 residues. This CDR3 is CASSFGENTEAFF. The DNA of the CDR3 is TGTGCCAGCAGCTTCGGGGAGAACACTGAAGCTTTCTTT.

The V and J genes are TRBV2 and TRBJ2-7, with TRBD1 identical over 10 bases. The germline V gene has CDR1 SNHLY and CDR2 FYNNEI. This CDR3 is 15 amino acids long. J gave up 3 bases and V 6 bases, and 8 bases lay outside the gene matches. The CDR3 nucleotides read TGTGCCAGCAGATACCGGGACAGGGGAGGCTACGAGCAGTACTTC. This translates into CASRYRDRGGYEQYF.

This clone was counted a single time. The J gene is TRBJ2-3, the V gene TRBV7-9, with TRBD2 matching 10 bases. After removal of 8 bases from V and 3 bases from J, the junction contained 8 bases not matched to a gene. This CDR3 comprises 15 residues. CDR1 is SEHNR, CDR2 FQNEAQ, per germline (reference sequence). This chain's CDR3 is CASRKGLARTDTQYF. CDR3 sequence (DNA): TGTGCCAGCCGAAAGGGACTAGCGCGTACAGATACGCAGTATTTT.

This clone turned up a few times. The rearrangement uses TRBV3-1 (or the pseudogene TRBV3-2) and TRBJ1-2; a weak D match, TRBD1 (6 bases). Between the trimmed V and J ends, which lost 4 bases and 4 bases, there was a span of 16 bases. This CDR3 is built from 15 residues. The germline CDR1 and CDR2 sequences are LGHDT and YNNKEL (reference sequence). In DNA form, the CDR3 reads TGTGCCAGCAGCCCAGCCCTAACAGGGTCCTATGGCTACACCTTC. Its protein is CASSPALTGSYGYTF.

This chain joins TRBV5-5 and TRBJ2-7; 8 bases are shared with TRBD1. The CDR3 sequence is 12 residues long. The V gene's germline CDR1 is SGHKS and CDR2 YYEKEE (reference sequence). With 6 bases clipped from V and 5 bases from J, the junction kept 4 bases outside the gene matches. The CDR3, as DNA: TGTGCCAGCATCCAGGGGGCGAACGAGCAGTACTTC. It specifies CASIQGANEQYF.

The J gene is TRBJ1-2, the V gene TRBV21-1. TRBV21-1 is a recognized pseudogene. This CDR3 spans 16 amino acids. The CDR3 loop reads CASSKGGGRVNYGYTF. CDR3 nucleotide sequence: TGTGCCAGCAGCAAAGGGGGTGGGAGGGTTAACTATGGCTACACCTTC.

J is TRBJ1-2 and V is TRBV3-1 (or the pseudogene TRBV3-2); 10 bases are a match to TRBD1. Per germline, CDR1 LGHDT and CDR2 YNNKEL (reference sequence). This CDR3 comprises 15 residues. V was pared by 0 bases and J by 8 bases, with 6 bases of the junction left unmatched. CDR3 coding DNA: TGTGCCAGCAGCCAAGATAGAGGACAGGGGGTCGGCTACACCTTC. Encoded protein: CASSQDRGQGVGYTF.

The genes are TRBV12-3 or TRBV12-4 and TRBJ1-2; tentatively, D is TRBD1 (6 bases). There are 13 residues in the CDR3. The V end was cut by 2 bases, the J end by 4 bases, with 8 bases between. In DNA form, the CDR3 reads TGTGCCAGCAGTTTAATCAGGGGCTATGGCTACACCTTC. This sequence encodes CASSLIRGYGYTF.

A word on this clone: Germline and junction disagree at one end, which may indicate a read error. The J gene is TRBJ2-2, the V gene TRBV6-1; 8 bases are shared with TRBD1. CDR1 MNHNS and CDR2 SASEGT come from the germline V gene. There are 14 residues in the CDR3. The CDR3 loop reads CASSEGQGVGELFF. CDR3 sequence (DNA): TGTGCCAGCAGCGAAGGACAGGGCGTCGGGGAGCTGTTTTTT.

The CDR3: CASTIGGAALETQYF. As DNA, the CDR3 is TGCGCCAGCACCATAGGGGGCGCTGCGTTAGAGACCCAGTACTTC. The chain recombines TRBV10-1 with TRBJ2-5, with TRBD1 matching 7 bases. V shed 7 bases, J shed 4 bases, and the junction held 12 bases outside the gene matches. Germline V gives CDR1 WNHNN, CDR2 SYGVQD (reference sequence). This CDR3 contains 15 residues.

The CDR3 loop is CASSPVTGGGEKLFF. The CDR3 nucleotides are TGTGCCAGTTCCCCGGTGACAGGAGGGGGCGAAAAACTGTTTTTT. The chain joins TRBV25-1 to TRBJ1-4; 7 positions match TRBD1. The V gene end was trimmed by 9 bases and the J gene end by 8 bases; junction bases not matched to a gene: 15. The germline V gene encodes CDR1 MGHDK and CDR2 SYGVNS. The CDR3 is 15 amino acids.

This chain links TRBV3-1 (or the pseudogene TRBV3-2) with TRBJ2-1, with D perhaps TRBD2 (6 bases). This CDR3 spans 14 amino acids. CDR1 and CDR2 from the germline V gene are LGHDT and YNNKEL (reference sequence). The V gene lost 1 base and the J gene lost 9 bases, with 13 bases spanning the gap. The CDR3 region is CASSQVRWRGEQFF. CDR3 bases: TGTGCCAGCAGCCAAGTAAGGTGGAGGGGTGAGCAGTTCTTC.

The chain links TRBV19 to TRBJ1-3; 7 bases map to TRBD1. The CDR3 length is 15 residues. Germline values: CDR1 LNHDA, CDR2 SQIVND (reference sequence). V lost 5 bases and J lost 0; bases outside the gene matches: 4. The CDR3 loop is CASSRDRNSGNTIYF. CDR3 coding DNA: TGTGCCAGTAGTCGGGACAGAAACTCTGGAAACACCATATATTTT.

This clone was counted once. CDR3 in DNA: TGTGCCAGCAGCTTAGGACAGGGGAGTGTTGAGGAGCAGTACTTC. It specifies CASSLGQGSVEEQYF. The chain employs TRBV7-9 and TRBJ2-7; 8 bases match TRBD1. The trim removed 1 base at V and 7 bases at J, leaving 9 bases unmatched. The CDR3 totals 15 residues. Germline V gives CDR1 SEHNR, CDR2 FQNEAQ (reference sequence).

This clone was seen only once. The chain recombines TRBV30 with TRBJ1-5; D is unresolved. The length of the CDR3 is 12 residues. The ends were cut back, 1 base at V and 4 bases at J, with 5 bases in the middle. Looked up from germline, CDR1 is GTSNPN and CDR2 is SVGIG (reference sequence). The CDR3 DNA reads TGTGCCTGGAGTGGTATTAATCAGCCCCAGCATTTT. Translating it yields CAWSGINQPQHF.

The DNA for the CDR3 is TGTGCCAGCAGCCACCAGGGTGCCGAGCAGTACTTC. This codes for CASSHQGAEQYF. J is TRBJ2-7 and V is TRBV7-9, with a tentative D call TRBD1 (5 bases). The germline CDR1 and CDR2 sequences are SEHNR and FQNEAQ (reference sequence). V dropped 5 bases and J dropped 6 bases, with 11 bases sitting between them. The CDR3 loop spans 12 amino acids.

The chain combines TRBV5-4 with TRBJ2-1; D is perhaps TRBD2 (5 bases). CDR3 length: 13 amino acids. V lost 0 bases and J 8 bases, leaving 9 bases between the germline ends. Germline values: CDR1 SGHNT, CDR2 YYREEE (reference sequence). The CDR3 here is CASSLGPGYEQFF. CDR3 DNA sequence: TGTGCCAGCAGCTTGGGCCCGGGATATGAGCAGTTCTTC.

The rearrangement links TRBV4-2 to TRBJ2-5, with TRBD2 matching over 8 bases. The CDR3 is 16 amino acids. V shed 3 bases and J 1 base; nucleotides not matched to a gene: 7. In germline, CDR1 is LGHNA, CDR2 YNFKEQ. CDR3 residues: CASSHLLAAAQETQYF. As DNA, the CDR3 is TGTGCCAGCAGCCACCTACTAGCGGCGGCCCAAGAGACCCAGTACTTC.

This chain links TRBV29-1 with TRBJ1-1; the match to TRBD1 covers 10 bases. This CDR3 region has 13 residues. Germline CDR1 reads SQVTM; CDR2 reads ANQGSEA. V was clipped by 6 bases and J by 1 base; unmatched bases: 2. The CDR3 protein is CSVDRGTNTEAFF. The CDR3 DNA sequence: TGCAGCGTGGACAGGGGGACGAACACTGAAGCTTTCTTT.

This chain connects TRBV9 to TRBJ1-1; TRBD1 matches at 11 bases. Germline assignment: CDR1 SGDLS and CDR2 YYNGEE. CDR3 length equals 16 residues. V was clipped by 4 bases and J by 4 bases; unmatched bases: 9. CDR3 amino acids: CASSIDRDRGVTEAFF. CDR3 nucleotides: TGTGCCAGCAGCATAGACCGGGACAGGGGGGTCACTGAAGCTTTCTTT.